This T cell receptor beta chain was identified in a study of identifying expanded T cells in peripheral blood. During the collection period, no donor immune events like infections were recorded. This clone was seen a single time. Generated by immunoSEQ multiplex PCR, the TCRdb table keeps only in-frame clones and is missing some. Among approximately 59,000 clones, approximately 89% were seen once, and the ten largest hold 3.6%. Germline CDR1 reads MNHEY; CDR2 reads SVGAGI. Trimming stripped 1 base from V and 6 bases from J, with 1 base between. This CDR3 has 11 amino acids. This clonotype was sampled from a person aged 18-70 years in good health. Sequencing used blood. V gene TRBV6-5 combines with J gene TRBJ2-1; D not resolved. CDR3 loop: CASSYFNEQFF. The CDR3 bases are TGTGCCAGCAGTTACTTCAATGAGCAGTTCTTC.